The 29 T cell receptor beta chains below all came from one sample that was sequenced in a study of cytomegalovirus exposure and HLA in healthy donors. Clones were sequenced by immunoSEQ multiplex PCR, and TCRdb holds only the in-frame ones, with some missing. Of 120,000 or so clones listed, around 89% were seen once; the top ten hold more than 1.4%. The sample comprised PBMCs. All receptors derive from a woman in her twenties or thirties in good health and CMV-seropositive.

The V gene is TRBV2, the J gene TRBJ2-5; 9 positions match TRBD2. With V trimmed by 7 bases and J by 5 bases, 11 bases remained unmatched. The CDR3 is 15 residues long. The germline gives CDR1 SNHLY, CDR2 FYNNEI. The CDR3 nucleotides are TGTGCCAGCAAGGAAATTAGCGGGGGCGGGGAGACCCAGTACTTC. Residues: CASKEISGGGETQYF.

The chain couples TRBV5-1 to TRBJ2-1; tentatively, D is TRBD1 (6 bases). Germline CDR1 is SGHRS and CDR2 is YFSETQ. The V and J ends lost 1 base and 6 bases respectively, with 14 bases between them. The CDR3 length is 15 residues. CDR3 in amino acids: CASSLRGTPGNEQFF. In DNA, the CDR3 is TGCGCCAGCAGCTTGAGGGGGACCCCTGGCAATGAGCAGTTCTTC.

This sequence joins TRBV4-3 and TRBJ1-1; D is uncertain. The ends were cut back, 2 bases at V and 4 bases at J, with 17 bases in the middle. CDR1 LGHNA and CDR2 YSLEER come from the germline V gene. The CDR3 runs 16 residues. Here the CDR3 reads CASSQRLGYTVTEAFF. CDR3 bases: TGCGCCAGCAGCCAAAGGCTGGGCTATACTGTCACTGAAGCTTTCTTT.

The chain combines TRBV9 with TRBJ2-3, with D possibly matching TRBD2 (5 bases). Trimming shortened V by 1 base and J by 1 base, and 13 bases separated the two germline ends. The CDR3 contains 16 residues. Germline V lookup: CDR1 SGDLS, CDR2 YYNGEE. CDR3 sequence (DNA): TGTGCCAGCAGCGTACAAGGGAGCATCGGCACAGATACGCAGTATTTT. This codes for CASSVQGSIGTDTQYF.

The chain uses TRBV19 and TRBJ2-2; D remains ambiguous. The V end lost 7 bases, the J end lost 7 bases, and 13 bases lay between the germline ends. Looked up from germline, CDR1 is LNHDA and CDR2 is SQIVND (reference sequence). The CDR3 covers 13 residues. The CDR3 coding sequence is TGTGCCAGTACCTTCACTACGGGCGGGGAGCTGTTTTTT. Encoded protein: CASTFTTGGELFF. Full variable domain (outside the CDR3, taken from reference TRBV19 and TRBJ2-2): DGGITQSPKYLFRKEGQNVTLSCEQNLNHDAMYWYRQDPGQGLRLIYYSQIVNDFQKGDIAEGYSVSREKKESFPLTVTSAQKNPTAFYLCASTFTTGGELFFGEGSRLTVL.

The V call is TRBV10-2, the J call TRBJ2-7, with no clear D. CDR3 length: 12 residues. Trimming took off 6 bases at V and 6 bases at J, with 12 bases between the two ends. Looked up from germline, CDR1 is WSHSY and CDR2 is SAAADI. The CDR3 loop reads CASSIPLGEQYF. In DNA form, the CDR3 reads TGCGCCAGCAGCATTCCCCTAGGCGAGCAGTACTTC.

The rearrangement links TRBV5-1 to TRBJ2-1; 9 positions match TRBD2. CDR1 and CDR2 (germline): SGHRS, YFSETQ. The ends lost 4 bases at V and 6 bases at J; junction bases unmatched: 5. The CDR3 spans 14 residues. CDR3 in amino acids: CASSTGLALNEQFF. The CDR3 region has the DNA TGCGCCAGCAGCACCGGACTAGCGCTCAATGAGCAGTTCTTC.

This clone has more than one count but fewer than ten. The gene calls are TRBV9 and TRBJ2-2; D is unclear. The CDR3 length is 14 residues. Trimming stripped 0 bases from V and 2 bases from J, with 5 bases between. Germline-derived CDR1 and CDR2 are SGDLS and YYNGEE. CDR3 nucleotides: TGTGCCAGCAGCGTAGCCTCCAACACCGGGGAGCTGTTTTTT. This encodes CASSVASNTGELFF.

This chain connects TRBV5-1 to TRBJ1-2, with D possibly TRBD1 on 5 matching bases. The CDR3 loop spans 13 amino acids. Germline CDR1 and CDR2: SGHRS and YFSETQ. V dropped 1 base and J dropped 7 bases, with 11 bases sitting between them. The CDR3 loop reads CASSLTGETGYTF. CDR3 sequence (DNA): TGCGCCAGCAGCTTGACAGGCGAGACTGGCTACACCTTC.

The chain links TRBV10-1 to TRBJ2-7, with D perhaps TRBD1 (6 bases). The CDR3 contains 14 residues. Germline assignment: CDR1 WNHNN and CDR2 SYGVQD (reference sequence). V was clipped by 7 bases and J by 3 bases, with 16 bases between them. CDR3 sequence reads: CASTGHQGLYEQYF. CDR3 DNA sequence: TGCGCCAGCACGGGACACCAGGGGCTCTACGAGCAGTACTTC.

This chain uses TRBV10-3 with TRBJ1-5, with D perhaps matching TRBD1 (5 bases). The CDR3 contains 15 residues. Germline V gene sequence: CDR1 ENHRY, CDR2 SYGVKD. The V gene lost 2 bases and the J gene lost 2 bases, with 10 bases spanning the gap. DNA for the CDR3: TGTGCCATCAGTGAGAGGGGTCAGGGCAATCAGCCCCAGCATTTT. This sequence encodes CAISERGQGNQPQHF.

The chain uses TRBV2 and TRBJ2-3; 8 bases align to TRBD2. The CDR3 loop spans 13 amino acids. The V gene's germline CDR1 is SNHLY and CDR2 FYNNEI. Trimming removed 8 bases from V and 5 bases from J; junction bases left unmatched: 6. The CDR3 nucleotides read TGTGCCAGCGTAGCAGCGGGGGTAGATACGCAGTATTTT. This encodes CASVAAGVDTQYF. Variable domain in full (rest from reference TRBV2 and TRBJ2-3): EPEVTQTPSHQVTQMGQEVILRCVPISNHLYFYWYRQILGQKVEFLVSFYNNEISEKSEIFDDQFSVERPDGSNFTLKIRSTKLEDSAMYFCASVAAGVDTQYFGPGTRLTVL.

Note on this clone: Other DNA sequences of this sample code for an identical CDR3. The genes are TRBV29-1 and TRBJ1-1; 9 bases line up with TRBD1. The CDR3 sequence is 12 residues long. V trimming: 3 bases; J trimming: 5 bases; junction bases outside the gene matches: 1. Germline CDR1 reads SQVTM; CDR2 reads ANQGSEA. In DNA form, the CDR3 reads TGCAGCGTTGAGGGACAGGGAACTGAAGCTTTCTTT. Amino acid sequence: CSVEGQGTEAFF.

J is TRBJ2-5 and V is TRBV6-1; 11 nucleotides agree with TRBD1. V lost 6 bases, J lost 5 bases, and 2 bases stayed unmatched. The CDR3 consists of 13 residues. Germline CDR1 MNHNS, CDR2 SASEGT. This chain's CDR3 is CASRDRGLETQYF. For the CDR3, the DNA is TGTGCCAGCAGGGACAGGGGGCTTGAGACCCAGTACTTC.

This sequence joins TRBV5-1 and TRBJ2-2, with 9 bases aligning to TRBD1. V shed 0 bases and J 3 bases; nucleotides not matched to a gene: 0. Germline V lookup: CDR1 SGHRS, CDR2 YFSETQ. This CDR3 spans 15 amino acids. This CDR3 reads CASSLGDRDTGELFF. The CDR3 DNA follows: TGCGCCAGCAGCTTGGGGGACAGGGACACCGGGGAGCTGTTTTTT.

The chain has TRBV13 and TRBJ2-3, with TRBD2 matching over 8 bases. The CDR3 has 16 residues. Trimming at V came to 4 bases and at J to 2 bases, leaving 8 bases not matched to a gene. Per germline, CDR1 PRHDT and CDR2 FYEKMQ (reference sequence). CDR3 sequence (DNA): TGTGCCAGCAGCTACCAGCGGGGGCCGACCACAGATACGCAGTATTTT. Translated: CASSYQRGPTTDTQYF.

The chain couples TRBV4-3 to TRBJ1-2; TRBD1 aligns across 8 bases. Trimming took 0 bases from V and 4 from J; bases not matched to a gene: 4. The CDR3 consists of 15 residues. Germline loops: CDR1 LGHNA, CDR2 YSLEER. CDR3 bases: TGCGCCAGCAGCCAAGACAGGGGGCCTGCCTATGGCTACACCTTC. It translates to CASSQDRGPAYGYTF.

The V call is TRBV19, the J call TRBJ2-7; 9 nucleotides line up with TRBD2. The CDR3 consists of 16 residues. CDR1 and CDR2 (germline): LNHDA, SQIVND (reference sequence). V was clipped by 6 bases and J by 5 bases; unmatched bases: 14. The CDR3 sequence is CASSRVGVSGGDEQYF. The CDR3 DNA reads TGTGCCAGTAGCCGCGTTGGAGTTAGCGGGGGAGACGAGCAGTACTTC. Full variable domain (remainder filled in from reference TRBV19 and TRBJ2-7): DGGITQSPKYLFRKEGQNVTLSCEQNLNHDAMYWYRQDPGQGLRLIYYSQIVNDFQKGDIAEGYSVSREKKESFPLTVTSAQKNPTAFYLCASSRVGVSGGDEQYFGPGTRLTVT.

The chain recombines TRBV7-9 with TRBJ1-2, with 7 bases lining up with TRBD1. V dropped 1 base and J dropped 4; count of bases not matched to a gene: 3. Germline CDR1 is SEHNR and CDR2 is FQNEAQ (reference sequence). The CDR3 totals 14 residues. CDR3 nucleotides: TGTGCCAGCAGCTTAGGACAGGGAGGCTATGGCTACACCTTC. Encoded protein: CASSLGQGGYGYTF.

The DNA for the CDR3 is TGTGCCAGCTCTGGTGGGCTTAATGAAAAACTGTTTTTT. Protein: CASSGGLNEKLFF. The genes are TRBV18 and TRBJ1-4; D ambiguous. Germline V lookup: CDR1 KGHSH, CDR2 LQKENI. Trimming removed 6 bases from V and 4 bases from J, with 9 bases in between. The CDR3 runs 13 residues.

The chain employs TRBV5-1 and TRBJ2-3, with a tentative D call TRBD2 (7 bases). V lost 4 bases, J lost 2 bases, and 14 bases lay in between. From germline, CDR1 is SGHRS and CDR2 YFSETQ. This CDR3 region has 15 residues. The CDR3 DNA is TGCGCCAGCAGCCAGGGGACTACCTACACAGATACGCAGTATTTT. Its protein is CASSQGTTYTDTQYF. Full variable domain (missing parts from reference TRBV5-1 and TRBJ2-3): KAGVTQTPRYLIKTRGQQVTLSCSPISGHRSVSWYQQTPGQGLQFLFEYFSETQRNKGNFPGRFSGRQFSNSRSEMNVSTLELGDSALYLCASSQGTTYTDTQYFGPGTRLTVL.

The V call is TRBV6-5, the J call TRBJ2-7; 8 nucleotides align to TRBD2. This CDR3 comprises 14 residues. In germline, CDR1 is MNHEY, CDR2 SVGAGI. V lost 7 bases to trimming and J lost 2 bases; unmatched junction nucleotides: 7. CDR3 amino acids: CASKEVLAAYEQYF. The CDR3 DNA is TGTGCCAGCAAAGAAGTACTAGCGGCCTACGAGCAGTACTTC.

The chain carries TRBV5-4 and TRBJ2-1, with 8 positions matching TRBD1. CDR1 SGHNT and CDR2 YYREEE come from the germline V gene (reference sequence). Losses at the gene ends were 1 base for V and 6 bases for J; bases not matched to a gene: 0. The CDR3 length is 13 residues. This CDR3 is CASSLTGGNEQFF. The CDR3 DNA is TGTGCCAGCAGCTTGACAGGGGGCAATGAGCAGTTCTTC.

This sequence joins TRBV5-5 and TRBJ2-1; the match to TRBD1 covers 9 bases. The germline gives CDR1 SGHKS, CDR2 YYEKEE (reference sequence). The CDR3 has 16 residues. Unmatched junction bases numbered 9, after V lost 3 bases and J lost 5 bases. The CDR3 bases are TGTGCCAGCAGCTCCTACTCCGGGACAGGGAACAATGAGCAGTTCTTC. This sequence encodes CASSSYSGTGNNEQFF.

The chain employs TRBV19 and TRBJ2-7; 8 positions agree with TRBD2. J lost 5 bases, V lost 7 bases, and 7 bases had no gene match. The CDR3 contains 13 residues. Germline V gene sequence: CDR1 LNHDA, CDR2 SQIVND (reference sequence). CDR3 sequence reads: CASNPGGRNEQYF. In DNA, the CDR3 is TGTGCCAGTAACCCGGGAGGGAGGAACGAGCAGTACTTC.

V is TRBV30 and J is TRBJ2-2; D is perhaps TRBD1 (5 bases). Germline V CDR1 and CDR2: GTSNPN, SVGIG (reference sequence). Trimming pared 5 bases from V and 5 bases from J, leaving 12 bases between. The CDR3 extends over 13 amino acids. The CDR3 protein is CAWSSRVTGELFF. CDR3 bases: TGTGCCTGGTCATCCAGGGTTACCGGGGAGCTGTTTTTT.

V gene TRBV7-6 combines with J gene TRBJ2-1, with 16 bases aligning to TRBD2. Unmatched junction bases numbered 8, after V lost 5 bases and J lost 10 bases. Looked up from germline, CDR1 is SGHVS and CDR2 is FNYEAQ. The CDR3 has 16 residues. The CDR3 loop is CASSEGLAGGPGEQFF. The DNA of the CDR3 is TGTGCCAGCAGCGAGGGACTAGCGGGAGGGCCAGGGGAGCAGTTCTTC.

The rearrangement uses TRBV5-1 and TRBJ2-5; TRBD2 aligns across 8 bases. The CDR3 extends over 15 amino acids. Trimming took 2 bases from V and 4 from J; bases not matched to a gene: 7. From germline, CDR1 is SGHRS and CDR2 YFSETQ. DNA for the CDR3: TGCGCCAGCAGCTTAGGGGGACTAGAGCCAGAGACCCAGTACTTC. This codes for CASSLGGLEPETQYF.

This clone came up a few times. The V call is TRBV7-9, the J call TRBJ2-2; D unresolved. The CDR3 runs to 13 residues. Germline V CDR1 and CDR2: SEHNR, FQNEAQ (reference sequence). V was shortened by 5 bases and J by 6 bases, with 10 bases between the two germline ends. CDR3 in DNA: TGTGCCAGCAGCCCGCTCTGGCCCGGGGAGCTGTTTTTT. It specifies CASSPLWPGELFF.